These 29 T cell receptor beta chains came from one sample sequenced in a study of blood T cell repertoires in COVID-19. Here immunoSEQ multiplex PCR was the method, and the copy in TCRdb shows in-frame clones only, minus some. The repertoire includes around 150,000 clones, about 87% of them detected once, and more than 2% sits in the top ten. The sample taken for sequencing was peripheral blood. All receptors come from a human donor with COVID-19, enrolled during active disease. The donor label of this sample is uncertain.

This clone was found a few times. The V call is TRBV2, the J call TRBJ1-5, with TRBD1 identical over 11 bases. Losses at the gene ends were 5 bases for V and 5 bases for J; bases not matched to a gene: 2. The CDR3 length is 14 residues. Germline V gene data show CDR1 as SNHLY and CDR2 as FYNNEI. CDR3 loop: CASSRDRGDQPQHF. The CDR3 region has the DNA TGTGCCAGCAGTAGGGACAGGGGGGATCAGCCCCAGCATTTT.

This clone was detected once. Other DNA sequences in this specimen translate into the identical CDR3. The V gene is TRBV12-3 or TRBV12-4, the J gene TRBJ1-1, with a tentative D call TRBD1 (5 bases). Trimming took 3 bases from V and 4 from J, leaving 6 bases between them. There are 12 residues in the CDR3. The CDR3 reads CASSFGGTEAFF. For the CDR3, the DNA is TGTGCCAGCAGTTTCGGGGGCACTGAAGCTTTCTTT.

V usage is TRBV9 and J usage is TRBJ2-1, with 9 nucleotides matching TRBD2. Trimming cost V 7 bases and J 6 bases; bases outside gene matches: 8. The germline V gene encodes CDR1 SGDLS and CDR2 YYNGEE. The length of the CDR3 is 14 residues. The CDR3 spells CASGPSGGFNEQFF. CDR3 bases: TGTGCCAGCGGCCCCAGCGGGGGGTTCAATGAGCAGTTCTTC.

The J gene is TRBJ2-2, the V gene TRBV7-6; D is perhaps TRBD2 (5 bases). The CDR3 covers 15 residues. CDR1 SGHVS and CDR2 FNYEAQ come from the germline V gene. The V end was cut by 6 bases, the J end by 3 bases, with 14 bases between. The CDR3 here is CASSTWGADTGELFF. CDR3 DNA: TGTGCCAGCAGTACCTGGGGAGCCGACACCGGGGAGCTGTTTTTT. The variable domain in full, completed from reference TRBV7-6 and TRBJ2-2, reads GAGVSQSPRYKVTKRGQDVALRCDPISGHVSLYWYRQALGQGPEFLTYFNYEAQQDKSGLPNDRFSAERPEGSISTLTIQRTEQRDSAMYRCASSTWGADTGELFFGEGSRLTVL.

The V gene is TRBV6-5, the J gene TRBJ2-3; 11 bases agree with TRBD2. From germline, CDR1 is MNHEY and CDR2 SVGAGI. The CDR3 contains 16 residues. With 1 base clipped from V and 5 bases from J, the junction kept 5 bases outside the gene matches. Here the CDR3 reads CASSYFPSGGQDTQYF. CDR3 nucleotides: TGTGCCAGCAGTTACTTTCCTAGCGGGGGGCAAGATACGCAGTATTTT.

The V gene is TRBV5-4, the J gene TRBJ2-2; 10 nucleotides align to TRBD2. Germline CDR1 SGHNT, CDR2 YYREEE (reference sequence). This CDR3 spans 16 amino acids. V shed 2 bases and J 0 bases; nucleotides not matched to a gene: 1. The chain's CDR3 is CASSFGTSANTGELFF. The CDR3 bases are TGTGCCAGCAGCTTTGGGACTAGCGCGAACACCGGGGAGCTGTTTTTT.

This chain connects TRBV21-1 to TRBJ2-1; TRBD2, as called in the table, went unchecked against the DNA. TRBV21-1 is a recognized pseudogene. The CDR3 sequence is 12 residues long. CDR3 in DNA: TGTGCCAGCAGCAAACGAGGGTCCAAGCAGTTCTTC. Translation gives CASSKRGSKQFF.

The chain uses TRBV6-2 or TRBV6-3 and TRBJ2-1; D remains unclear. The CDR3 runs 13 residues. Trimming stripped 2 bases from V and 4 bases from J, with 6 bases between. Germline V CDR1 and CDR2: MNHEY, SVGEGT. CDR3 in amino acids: CASSYAEYNEQFF. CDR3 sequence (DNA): TGTGCCAGCAGTTACGCGGAATACAATGAGCAGTTCTTC.

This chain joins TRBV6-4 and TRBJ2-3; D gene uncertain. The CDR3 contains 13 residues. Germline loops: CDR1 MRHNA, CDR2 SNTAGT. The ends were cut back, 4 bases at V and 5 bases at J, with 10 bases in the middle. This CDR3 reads CASSAFFGDTQYF. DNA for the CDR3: TGTGCCAGCAGTGCATTCTTCGGAGATACGCAGTATTTT.

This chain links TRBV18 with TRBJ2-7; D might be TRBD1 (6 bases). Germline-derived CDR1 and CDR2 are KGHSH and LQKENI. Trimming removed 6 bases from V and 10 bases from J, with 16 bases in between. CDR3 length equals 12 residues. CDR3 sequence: CASSPEGHSQYF. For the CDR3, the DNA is TGTGCCAGCTCCCCCGAGGGACATAGTCAGTACTTC.

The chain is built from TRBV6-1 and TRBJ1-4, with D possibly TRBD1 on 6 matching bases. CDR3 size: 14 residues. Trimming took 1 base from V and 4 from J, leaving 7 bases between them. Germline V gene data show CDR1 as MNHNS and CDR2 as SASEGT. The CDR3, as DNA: TGTGCCAGCAGTGAAGACAGGGTTAATGAAAAACTGTTTTTT. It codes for CASSEDRVNEKLFF.

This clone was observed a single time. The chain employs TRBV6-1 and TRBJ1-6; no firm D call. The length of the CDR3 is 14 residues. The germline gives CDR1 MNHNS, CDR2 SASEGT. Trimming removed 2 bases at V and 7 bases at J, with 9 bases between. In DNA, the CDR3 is TGTGCCAGCAGTGAATCGGTGATAAATTCACCCCTCCACTTT. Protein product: CASSESVINSPLHF.

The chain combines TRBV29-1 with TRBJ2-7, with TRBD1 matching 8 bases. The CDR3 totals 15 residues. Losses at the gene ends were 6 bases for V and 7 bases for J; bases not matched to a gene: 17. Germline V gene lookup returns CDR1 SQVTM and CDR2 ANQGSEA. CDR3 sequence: CSVESDRDQGREQYF. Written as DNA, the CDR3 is TGCAGCGTCGAGTCGGACAGGGACCAGGGGCGAGAGCAGTACTTC.

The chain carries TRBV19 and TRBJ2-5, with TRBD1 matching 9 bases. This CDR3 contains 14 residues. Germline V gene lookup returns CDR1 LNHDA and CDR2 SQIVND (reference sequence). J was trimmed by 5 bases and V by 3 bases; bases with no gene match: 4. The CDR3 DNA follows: TGTGCCAGTAGTATGGACAGGGGCGGGGAGACCCAGTACTTC. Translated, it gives CASSMDRGGETQYF.

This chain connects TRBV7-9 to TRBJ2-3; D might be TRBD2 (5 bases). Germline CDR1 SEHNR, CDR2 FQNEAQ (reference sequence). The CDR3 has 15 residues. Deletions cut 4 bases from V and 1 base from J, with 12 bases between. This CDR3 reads CASSWRALGTDTQYF. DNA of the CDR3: TGTGCCAGCAGCTGGCGGGCCCTTGGCACAGATACGCAGTATTTT.

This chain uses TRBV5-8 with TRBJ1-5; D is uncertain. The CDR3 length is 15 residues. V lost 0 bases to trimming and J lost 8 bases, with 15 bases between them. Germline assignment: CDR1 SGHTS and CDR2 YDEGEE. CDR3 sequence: CASSLGQGGSKPQHF. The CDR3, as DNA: TGTGCCAGCAGCTTGGGACAAGGAGGGAGCAAGCCCCAGCATTTT.

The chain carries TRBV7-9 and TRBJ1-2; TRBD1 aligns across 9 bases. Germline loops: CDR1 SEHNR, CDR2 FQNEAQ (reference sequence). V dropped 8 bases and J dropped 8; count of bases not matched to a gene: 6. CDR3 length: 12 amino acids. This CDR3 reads CASQWDREGYTF. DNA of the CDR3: TGTGCCAGCCAGTGGGACAGGGAAGGCTACACCTTC.

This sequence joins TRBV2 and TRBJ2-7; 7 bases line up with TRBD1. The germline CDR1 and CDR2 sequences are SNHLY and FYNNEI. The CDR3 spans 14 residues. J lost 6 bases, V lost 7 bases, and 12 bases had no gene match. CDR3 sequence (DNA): TGTGCCAGCATGATTTACAGGGGAAGCGCCGAGCAGTACTTC. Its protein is CASMIYRGSAEQYF.

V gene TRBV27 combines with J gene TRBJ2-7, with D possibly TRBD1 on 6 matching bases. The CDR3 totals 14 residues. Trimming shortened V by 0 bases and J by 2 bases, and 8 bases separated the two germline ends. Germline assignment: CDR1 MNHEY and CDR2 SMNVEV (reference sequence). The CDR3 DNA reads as TGTGCCAGCAGTTTATCCGGACAGACCTACGAGCAGTACTTC. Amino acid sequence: CASSLSGQTYEQYF.

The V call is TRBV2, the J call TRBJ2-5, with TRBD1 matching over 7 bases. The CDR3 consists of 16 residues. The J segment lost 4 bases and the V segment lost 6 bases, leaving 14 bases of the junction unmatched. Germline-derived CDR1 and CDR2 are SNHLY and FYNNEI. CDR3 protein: CASRIGQAVSRETQYF. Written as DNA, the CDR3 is TGTGCCAGCAGAATAGGACAGGCGGTGTCTAGAGAGACCCAGTACTTC.

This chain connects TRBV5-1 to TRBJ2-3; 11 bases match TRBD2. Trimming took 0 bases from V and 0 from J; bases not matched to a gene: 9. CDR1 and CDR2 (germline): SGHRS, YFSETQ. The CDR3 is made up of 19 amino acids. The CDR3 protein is CASSLVPGLAETSTDTQYF. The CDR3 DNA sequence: TGCGCCAGCAGCTTGGTGCCGGGACTAGCGGAAACTAGCACAGATACGCAGTATTTT.

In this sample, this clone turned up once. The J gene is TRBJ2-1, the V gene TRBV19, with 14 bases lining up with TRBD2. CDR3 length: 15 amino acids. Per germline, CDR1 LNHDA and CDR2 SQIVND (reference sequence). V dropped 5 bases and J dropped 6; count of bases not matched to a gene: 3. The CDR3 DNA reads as TGTGCCAGTAGTCCGGGACTAGCGGGAGTCAATGAGCAGTTCTTC. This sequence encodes CASSPGLAGVNEQFF.

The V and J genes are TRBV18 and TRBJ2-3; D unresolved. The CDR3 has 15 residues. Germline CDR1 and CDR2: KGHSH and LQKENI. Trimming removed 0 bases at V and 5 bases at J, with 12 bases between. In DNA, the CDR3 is TGTGCCAGCTCACCACCGAACAGTCCAGGAGATACGCAGTATTTT. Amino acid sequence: CASSPPNSPGDTQYF. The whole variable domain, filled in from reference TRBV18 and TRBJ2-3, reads NAGVMQNPRHLVRRRGQEARLRCSPMKGHSHVYWYRQLPEEGLKFMVYLQKENIIDESGMPKERFSAEFPKEGPSILRIQQVVRGDSAAYFCASSPPNSPGDTQYFGPGTRLTVL.

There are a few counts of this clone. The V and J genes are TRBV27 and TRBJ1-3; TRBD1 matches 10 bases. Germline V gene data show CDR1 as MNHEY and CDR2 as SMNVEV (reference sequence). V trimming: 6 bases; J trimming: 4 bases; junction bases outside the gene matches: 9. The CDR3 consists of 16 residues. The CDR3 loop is CASRSSGTGAGNTIYF. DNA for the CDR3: TGTGCCAGCAGATCCTCCGGGACAGGGGCCGGAAACACCATATATTTT.

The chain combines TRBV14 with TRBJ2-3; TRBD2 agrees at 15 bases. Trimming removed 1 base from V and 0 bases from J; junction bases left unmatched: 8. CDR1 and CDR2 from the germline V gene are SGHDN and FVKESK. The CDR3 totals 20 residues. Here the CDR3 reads CASSQAGLAGGRPSTDTQYF. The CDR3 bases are TGTGCCAGCAGCCAAGCAGGACTAGCGGGGGGGAGACCTAGCACAGATACGCAGTATTTT.

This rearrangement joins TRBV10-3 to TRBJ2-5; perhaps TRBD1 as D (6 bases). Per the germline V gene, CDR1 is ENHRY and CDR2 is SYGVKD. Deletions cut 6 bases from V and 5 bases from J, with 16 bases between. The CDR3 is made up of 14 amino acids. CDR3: CAISALQGPETQYF. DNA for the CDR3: TGTGCCATCAGCGCATTACAGGGCCCCGAGACCCAGTACTTC.

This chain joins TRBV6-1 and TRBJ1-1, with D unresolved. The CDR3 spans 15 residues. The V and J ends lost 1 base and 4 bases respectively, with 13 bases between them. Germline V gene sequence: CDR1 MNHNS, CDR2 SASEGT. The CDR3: CASSEEAKEGTEAFF. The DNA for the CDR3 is TGTGCCAGCAGTGAAGAGGCCAAGGAGGGCACTGAAGCTTTCTTT.

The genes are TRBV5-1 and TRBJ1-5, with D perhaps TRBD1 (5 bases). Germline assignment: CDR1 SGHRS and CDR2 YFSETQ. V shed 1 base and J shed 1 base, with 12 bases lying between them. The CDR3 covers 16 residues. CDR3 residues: CASSLPRVRSNQPQHF. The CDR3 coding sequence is TGCGCCAGCAGCTTGCCCAGGGTTCGAAGCAATCAGCCCCAGCATTTT. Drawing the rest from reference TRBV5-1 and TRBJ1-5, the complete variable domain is KAGVTQTPRYLIKTRGQQVTLSCSPISGHRSVSWYQQTPGQGLQFLFEYFSETQRNKGNFPGRFSGRQFSNSRSEMNVSTLELGDSALYLCASSLPRVRSNQPQHFGDGTRLSIL.

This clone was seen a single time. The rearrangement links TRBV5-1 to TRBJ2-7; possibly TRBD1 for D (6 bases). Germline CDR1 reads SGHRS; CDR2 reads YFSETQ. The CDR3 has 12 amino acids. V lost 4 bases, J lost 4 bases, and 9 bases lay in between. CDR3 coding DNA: TGCGCCAGCAGCGGACAGCGGTACGAGCAGTACTTC. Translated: CASSGQRYEQYF. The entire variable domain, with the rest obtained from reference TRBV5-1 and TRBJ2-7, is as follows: KAGVTQTPRYLIKTRGQQVTLSCSPISGHRSVSWYQQTPGQGLQFLFEYFSETQRNKGNFPGRFSGRQFSNSRSEMNVSTLELGDSALYLCASSGQRYEQYFGPGTRLTVT.